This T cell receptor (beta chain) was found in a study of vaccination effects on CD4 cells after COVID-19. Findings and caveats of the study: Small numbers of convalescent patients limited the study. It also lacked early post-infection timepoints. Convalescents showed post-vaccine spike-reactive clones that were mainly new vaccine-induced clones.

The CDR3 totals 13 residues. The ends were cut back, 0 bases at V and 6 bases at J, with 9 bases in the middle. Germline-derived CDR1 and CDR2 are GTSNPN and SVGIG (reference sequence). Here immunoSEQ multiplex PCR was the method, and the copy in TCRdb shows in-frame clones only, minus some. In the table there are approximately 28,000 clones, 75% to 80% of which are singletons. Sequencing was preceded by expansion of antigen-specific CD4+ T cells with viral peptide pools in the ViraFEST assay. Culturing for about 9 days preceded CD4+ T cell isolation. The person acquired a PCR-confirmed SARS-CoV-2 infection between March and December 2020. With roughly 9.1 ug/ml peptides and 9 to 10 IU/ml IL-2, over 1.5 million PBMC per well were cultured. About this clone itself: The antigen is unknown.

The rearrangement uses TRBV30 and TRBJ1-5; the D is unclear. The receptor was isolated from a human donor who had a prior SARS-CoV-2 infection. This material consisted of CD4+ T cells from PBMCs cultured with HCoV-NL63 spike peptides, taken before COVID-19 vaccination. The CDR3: CAWSVQVTQPQHF. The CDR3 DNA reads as TGTGCCTGGAGTGTTCAGGTTACTCAGCCCCAGCATTTT.